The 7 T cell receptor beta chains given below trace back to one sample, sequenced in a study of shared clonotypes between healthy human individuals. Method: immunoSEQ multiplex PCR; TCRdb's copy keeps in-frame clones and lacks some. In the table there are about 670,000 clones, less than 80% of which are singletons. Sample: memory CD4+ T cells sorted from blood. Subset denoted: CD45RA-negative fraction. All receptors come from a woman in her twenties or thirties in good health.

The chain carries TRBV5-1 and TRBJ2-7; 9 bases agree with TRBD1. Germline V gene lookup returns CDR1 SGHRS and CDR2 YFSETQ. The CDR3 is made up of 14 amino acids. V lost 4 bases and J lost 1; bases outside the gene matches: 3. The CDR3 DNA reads TGCGCCAGCAGCGCCGGGACAGGGTCCTACGAGCAGTACTTC. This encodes CASSAGTGSYEQYF.

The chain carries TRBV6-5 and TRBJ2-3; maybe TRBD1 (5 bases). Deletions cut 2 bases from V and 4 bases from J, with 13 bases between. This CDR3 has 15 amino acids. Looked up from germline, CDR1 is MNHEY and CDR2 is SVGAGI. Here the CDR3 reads CASSYTGPRPDTQYF. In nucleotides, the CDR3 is TGTGCCAGCAGTTACACAGGACCCAGGCCAGATACGCAGTATTTT.

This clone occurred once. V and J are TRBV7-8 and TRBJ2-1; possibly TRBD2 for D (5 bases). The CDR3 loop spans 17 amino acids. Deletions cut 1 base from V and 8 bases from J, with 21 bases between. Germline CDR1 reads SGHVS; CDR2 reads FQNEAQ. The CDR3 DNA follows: TGTGCCAGCAGCTTAGGGTTAGATAGCGCGCTAAGCGATGAGCAGTTCTTC. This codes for CASSLGLDSALSDEQFF.

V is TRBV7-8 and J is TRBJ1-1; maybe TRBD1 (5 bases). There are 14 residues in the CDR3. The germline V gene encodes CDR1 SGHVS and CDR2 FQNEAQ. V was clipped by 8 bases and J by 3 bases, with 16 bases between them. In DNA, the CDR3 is TGTGCCAGCCAGAACGATAGGGGCTACACTGAAGCTTTCTTT. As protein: CASQNDRGYTEAFF.

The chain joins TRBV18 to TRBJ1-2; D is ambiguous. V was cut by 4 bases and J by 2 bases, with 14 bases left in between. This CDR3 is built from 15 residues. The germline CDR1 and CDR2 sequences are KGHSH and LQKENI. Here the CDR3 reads CASSREEAANYGYTF. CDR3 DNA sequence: TGTGCCAGCTCACGGGAGGAGGCCGCCAACTATGGCTACACCTTC. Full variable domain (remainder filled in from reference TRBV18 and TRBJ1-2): NAGVMQNPRHLVRRRGQEARLRCSPMKGHSHVYWYRQLPEEGLKFMVYLQKENIIDESGMPKERFSAEFPKEGPSILRIQQVVRGDSAAYFCASSREEAANYGYTFGSGTRLTVV.

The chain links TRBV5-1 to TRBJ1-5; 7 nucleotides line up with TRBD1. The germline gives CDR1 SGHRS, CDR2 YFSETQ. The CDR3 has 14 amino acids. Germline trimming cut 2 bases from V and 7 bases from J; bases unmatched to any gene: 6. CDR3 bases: TGCGCCAGCAGCTTCACAGGGGCAGGCCAGCCCCAGCATTTT. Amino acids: CASSFTGAGQPQHF.

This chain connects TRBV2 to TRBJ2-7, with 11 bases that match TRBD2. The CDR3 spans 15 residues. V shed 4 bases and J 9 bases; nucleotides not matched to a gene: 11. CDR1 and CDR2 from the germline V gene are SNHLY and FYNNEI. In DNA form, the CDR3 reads TGTGCCAGCAGTGGCAGACTAGCGGGATCGGGTTGGCAGTACTTC. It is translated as CASSGRLAGSGWQYF.